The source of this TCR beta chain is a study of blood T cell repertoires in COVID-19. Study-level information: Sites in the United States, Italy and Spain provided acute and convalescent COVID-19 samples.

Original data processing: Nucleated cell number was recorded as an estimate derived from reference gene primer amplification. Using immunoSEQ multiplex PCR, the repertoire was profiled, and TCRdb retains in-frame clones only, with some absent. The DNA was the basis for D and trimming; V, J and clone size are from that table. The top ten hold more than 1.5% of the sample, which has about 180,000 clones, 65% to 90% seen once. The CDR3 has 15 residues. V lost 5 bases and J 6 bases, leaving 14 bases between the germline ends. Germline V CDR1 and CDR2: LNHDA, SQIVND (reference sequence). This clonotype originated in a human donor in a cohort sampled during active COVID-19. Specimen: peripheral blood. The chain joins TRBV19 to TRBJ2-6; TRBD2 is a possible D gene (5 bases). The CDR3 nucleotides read TGTGCCAGTAGTCCCGGGATACTTGAGGCCAACGTCCTGACTTTC. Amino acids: CASSPGILEANVLTF.